The 13 T cell receptor beta chains below were found in one sample sequenced in a study of response to subunit inactivated influenza vaccine. TCRdb fed the RT-PCR reads into MiXCR, producing one record per CDR3 protein. The table lists roughly 290,000 distinct CDR3 sequences, less than 25% of them singletons. The specimen comprised PBMCs from blood, sampled about 20 months after vaccination. These receptors originate from a man aged 45-69 years who received an inactivated influenza vaccine.

In this sample, this clonotype turned up a few times. The chain has TRBV6-5 and TRBJ1-1, with D unclear. V gave up 0 bases and J gave up 3 bases, with 8 bases separating them. The CDR3 sequence is 14 residues long. Germline-derived CDR1 and CDR2 are MNHEY and SVGAGI. CDR3 in amino acids: CASSYSGRDTEAFF. The CDR3 region has the DNA TGTGCCAGCAGTTACTCAGGCCGAGACACTGAAGCTTTCTTT.

The chain is built from TRBV7-2 and TRBJ1-5; D call uncertain. The V end lost 4 bases, the J end lost 4 bases, and 14 bases lay between the germline ends. This CDR3 contains 15 residues. The germline gives CDR1 SGHTA, CDR2 FQGNSA. CDR3 residues: CASSSDIGLNQPQHF. The CDR3 DNA sequence: TGTGCCAGCAGCTCAGACATAGGGCTAAATCAGCCCCAGCATTTT.

The table lists this clonotype with many counts. V usage is TRBV15 and J usage is TRBJ1-4, with D tentatively TRBD1 (5 bases). The CDR3 spans 13 residues. The germline V gene encodes CDR1 LNHNV and CDR2 YYDKDF (reference sequence). V was pared by 9 bases and J by 6 bases, with 14 bases between. The CDR3 here is CATSRDGHEKLFF. The DNA for the CDR3 is TGTGCCACGAGCCGGGACGGTCATGAAAAACTGTTTTTT.

The rearrangement uses TRBV6-2 or TRBV6-3 and TRBJ1-5, with 9 bases aligning to TRBD1. V trimming: 8 bases; J trimming: 5 bases; junction bases outside the gene matches: 4. Looked up from germline, CDR1 is MNHEY and CDR2 is SVGEGT. CDR3 size: 13 residues. The CDR3 is CASRDRDHQPQHF. CDR3 in DNA: TGTGCCAGCCGGGACAGGGATCATCAGCCCCAGCATTTT.

This clonotype showed up many times. CDR3 DNA: TGCGCCAGCAGCTTGGAATACCCCAATTCACCCCTCCACTTT. It codes for CASSLEYPNSPLHF. This sequence joins TRBV5-1 and TRBJ1-6, with no clear D. Trimming removed 0 bases from V and 7 bases from J, with 8 bases in between. CDR3 size: 14 residues. CDR1 and CDR2 (germline): SGHRS, YFSETQ.

In this sample, this clonotype turned up a few times. The chain is built from TRBV24-1 and TRBJ2-1; TRBD1 agrees at 8 bases. The CDR3 totals 16 residues. V lost 2 bases to trimming and J lost 8 bases; unmatched junction nucleotides: 10. The germline V gene has CDR1 KGHDR and CDR2 SFDVKD. CDR3 nucleotide sequence: TGTGCCACCAGTGATTACGGGACAGGCCAAGAGTATGAGCAGTTCTTC. This encodes CATSDYGTGQEYEQFF.

The sample holds a few counts of this clonotype. The rearrangement uses TRBV5-1 and TRBJ1-1, with 10 bases aligning to TRBD1. J gave up 1 base and V 6 bases, and 6 bases lay outside the gene matches. Germline values: CDR1 SGHRS, CDR2 YFSETQ. This CDR3 has 15 amino acids. As DNA, the CDR3 is TGCGCCAGCAAATACCGGGACAGGGGGAACACTGAAGCTTTCTTT. It is translated as CASKYRDRGNTEAFF.

This clonotype was recorded many times. The chain has TRBV12-3 or TRBV12-4 and TRBJ1-6; D is undetermined. There are 11 residues in the CDR3. Between the trimmed V and J ends, which lost 5 bases and 6 bases, there was a span of 2 bases. The CDR3 is CASSINSPLHF. The CDR3 DNA reads as TGTGCCAGCAGTATTAATTCACCCCTCCACTTT.

This chain uses TRBV10-3 with TRBJ1-4; D not certain. The CDR3 length is 15 residues. Germline V gene data show CDR1 as ENHRY and CDR2 as SYGVKD. V shed 6 bases and J shed 4 bases, with 15 bases lying between them. CDR3 region: CAISVGGANNEKLFF. The CDR3, as DNA: TGTGCCATCAGCGTGGGAGGAGCCAATAATGAAAAACTGTTTTTT.

This clonotype was observed a few times. The chain employs TRBV7-9 and TRBJ1-4; D possibly corresponds to TRBD1 (6 bases). V lost 3 bases, J lost 8 bases, and 13 bases lay in between. This CDR3 spans 14 amino acids. Germline CDR1 and CDR2: SEHNR and FQNEAQ (reference sequence). Written as DNA, the CDR3 is TGTGCCAGCAGCTTGAGGGGGTCTCAGGAAAAACTGTTTTTT. Protein product: CASSLRGSQEKLFF.

This clonotype was found a few times. The chain couples TRBV12-3 or TRBV12-4 to TRBJ2-7, with 10 positions matching TRBD2. The junction had 4 bases not matched to a gene; V was cut back by 6 bases and J by 2 bases. The CDR3 consists of 14 residues. The CDR3 sequence: CASRWTSGPYEQYF. In DNA, the CDR3 is TGTGCCAGCAGATGGACTAGCGGTCCCTACGAGCAGTACTTC.

In its sample, this clonotype was seen a few times. The chain couples TRBV5-1 to TRBJ2-2; no definite D call. The germline V gene has CDR1 SGHRS and CDR2 YFSETQ. This CDR3 has 16 amino acids. The V end was cut by 6 bases, the J end by 1 base, with 16 bases between. CDR3 sequence reads: CASNEVATKNTGELFF. Here the CDR3 DNA reads TGCGCCAGCAATGAGGTGGCAACTAAGAACACCGGGGAGCTGTTTTTT.

This clonotype was counted many times. The chain recombines TRBV12-3 or TRBV12-4 with TRBJ1-5, with 7 bases identical to TRBD1. The CDR3 spans 14 residues. Trimming took 4 bases from V and 3 from J; bases not matched to a gene: 3. The CDR3 nucleotides read TGTGCCAGCAGTTGGGACAGTTTCAATCAGCCCCAGCATTTT. Residues: CASSWDSFNQPQHF.